This record covers a single TCR beta chain. Trimming removed 4 bases at V and 5 bases at J, with 10 bases between. The CDR3 runs 13 residues. The entry originates in a study of blood T cells in healthy people across ages. For the second PCR, which ran for about 6 to 12 cycles, a sample-barcoded 5' primer and a J-beta primer mix were used. Carrying 12 random nucleotides, a template-switch adaptor labeled each individual cDNA molecule. Using its own MiXCR run on the 5' RACE reads, TCRdb lists one record per CDR3 protein. The repertoire has approximately 2,000,000 distinct CDR3 sequences, roughly 43% of them found once; the top ten carry 23%.

Specimen: blood. The source is a human donor in good health. This chain joins TRBV12-3 or TRBV12-4 and TRBJ2-3; D gene unclear. CDR3 nucleotides: TGTGCCAGCAGTTCCCTGTCGCAAGATACGCAGTATTTT. Residues: CASSSLSQDTQYF.